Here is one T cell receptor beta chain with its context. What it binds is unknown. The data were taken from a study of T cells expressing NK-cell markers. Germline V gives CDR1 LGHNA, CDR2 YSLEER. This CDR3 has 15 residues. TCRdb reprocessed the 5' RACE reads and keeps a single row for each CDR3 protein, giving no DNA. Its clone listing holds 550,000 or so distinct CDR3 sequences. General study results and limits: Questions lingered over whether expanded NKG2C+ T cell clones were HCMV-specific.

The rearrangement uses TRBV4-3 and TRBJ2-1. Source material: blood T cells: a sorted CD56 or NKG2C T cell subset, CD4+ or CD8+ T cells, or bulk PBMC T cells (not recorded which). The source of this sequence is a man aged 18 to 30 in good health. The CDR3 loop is CASSQMDGEYNEQFF.